These T cell receptor beta chains were read from a single sample in a study of PD-1 blockade in classical Hodgkin lymphoma. Sequenced by immunoSEQ multiplex PCR; TCRdb stores in-frame clones only, minus some. The repertoire holds about 11,000 clones, with around four fifths as singletons. The input for sequencing was peripheral blood mononuclear cells (PBMCs), taken before the second cycle of nivolumab. The origin of the receptors is a human donor with classical Hodgkin lymphoma. Each CDR3 is given with its conserved first and last residue.

v_call,j_call,cdr3_aa
TRBV6-1,TRBJ2-6,CASSEGGSGANVLTF
TRBV23-1,TRBJ2-7,CASGPPGQGQPRKSYEQYF
TRBV19,TRBJ2-7,CASSNLQGRSYEQYF
TRBV6-4,TRBJ2-3,CASSEEAGGPDTQYF
TRBV5-5,TRBJ2-7,CASSPSGSSYEQYF
TRBV9,TRBJ2-2,CASSVDNTGELFF
TRBV5-1,TRBJ2-7,CASSLGRGKTYEQYF
TRBV6-6,TRBJ1-1,CAVGVALTEAFF
TRBV11-2,TRBJ1-2,CASSSPGAPGYTF
TRBV5-8,TRBJ2-3,CASSLAGGSPDTQYF
TRBV6-5,TRBJ2-1,CASSRWTSSYNEQFF
TRBV9,TRBJ1-2,CASSVEQSYGYTF
TRBV30,TRBJ2-2,CASSRGQGRNTGELFF
TRBV27,TRBJ1-2,CASGPQGEDGYTF
TRBV9,TRBJ2-1,CASSVSIGSYNEQFF
TRBV7-9,TRBJ2-5,CASSSPGPETQYF
TRBV15,TRBJ2-3,CATSRNPTEVLCTDTQYF
TRBV7-9,TRBJ1-2,CASSPDPTVGYTF
TRBV9,TRBJ2-5,CASSVAPDATGTTQETQYF
TRBV7-8,TRBJ1-2,CASSSDSYGYTF
TRBV6-5,TRBJ1-2,CASSRPIRGYGYTF
TRBV27,TRBJ2-5,CASGRKETQYF
TRBV5-6,TRBJ2-5,CASRGTSKETQYF
TRBV19,TRBJ2-4,CASTNRGLLAKNIQYF
TRBV7-3,TRBJ2-3,CASSLISADTQYF
TRBV4-2,TRBJ1-3,CASSQDRAGFSGNTIYF
TRBV9,TRBJ1-2,CASSVFDRVGVYGYTF
TRBV7-2,TRBJ1-2,CASSSDGRYGYTF
TRBV29-1,TRBJ2-7,CSVEAGPSYEQYF
TRBV11-2,TRBJ2-7,CASSQLSGSSSYEQYF
TRBV5-1,TRBJ2-7,CASSLEAGGDYEQYF
TRBV9,TRBJ2-3,CASSSQLNSRDTQYF
TRBV30,TRBJ2-2,CAWSVIGGPGELFF
TRBV9,TRBJ2-5,CASSVNTLGETQYF
TRBV5-3,TRBJ2-5,CARSAQGAAGQETQYF
TRBV5-1,TRBJ2-7,CASSPYFGDSYEQYF
TRBV7-2,TRBJ2-7,CASSLVTPTYEQYF
TRBV7-6,TRBJ1-2,CASSLYGGSGGYTF
TRBV25-1,TRBJ1-1,CASSDWREGLNTEAFF
TRBV7-8,TRBJ2-7,CASSVWTGRSSGQYF
TRBV5-1,TRBJ2-7,CASSLTGGVSGEYF
TRBV6-5,TRBJ2-7,CASSGTSGVYEQYF
TRBV6-4,TRBJ2-2,CASSQNTGELFF
TRBV6-4,TRBJ2-7,CASRDRLASGLYEQYF
TRBV9,TRBJ1-1,CASSVDSGADVLGEAFF
TRBV11-2,TRBJ1-5,CASSLGSNQPQHF
TRBV9,TRBJ1-2,CASSTSGYGYTF
TRBV7-6,TRBJ1-4,CASSSTWGRPDNEKLFF
TRBV28,TRBJ1-2,CASSPDTAYGYTF
TRBV28,TRBJ2-3,CASSANGLAGSDTQYF
TRBV9,TRBJ2-5,CASSVGPWGTGETQYF